This T cell receptor (beta chain) originates from a study of control samples from healthy donors and cancer patients (dated by TCRdb to between 2020 and 2021). Library preparation used the immunoSEQ multiplex PCR assay. Imported from immuneACCESS, the table was reduced by TCRdb to in-frame sequences with V and J called. These copies leave out some clones; in studies compared against another copy, an unresolved V gene accounts for under half, and the cause of the remainder is not known. The sample table contains around 50,000 clones; only one count was recorded for around 97% of them. 1.5% to 2% of the sample comes from the top ten. Based on the germline V gene, the CDR1 and CDR2 sequences are MGHRA and YSYEKL. V and J lose 2 bases and 5 bases, and a span of 9 bases separates them. The CDR3 starts with the cysteine, ends with the phenylalanine, and has 14 residues. The entry retains the CDR3 DNA only, 42 bases that are in frame from base 1.

A word on this clone: Its antigen is not yet known. Qualities for individual bases were not recorded, and no much larger clone is one base off.

Recombination connected TRBV4-1 to TRBJ2-2; TRBD2 is possibly the D segment (6 matching bases). The sequenced material came from blood. The receptor's source is a woman aged 25 to 39 in good health. The nucleotide sequence reads as follows: TGCGCCAGCAGCCAAAGGGAGGTAACCGGGGAGCTGTTTTTT. It specifies CASSQREVTGELFF.